This TCR beta chain comes out of a study of cytomegalovirus exposure and HLA in healthy donors. Germline assignment: CDR1 SGHRS and CDR2 YFSETQ. The CDR3 loop spans 15 amino acids. The germline V and J ends were trimmed by 0 bases and 7 bases, with 14 bases remaining between them. Primers: 60 Vbeta forward and 13 Jbeta reverse. Using immunoSEQ multiplex PCR, the repertoire was profiled, and TCRdb retains in-frame clones only, with some absent. Among 150,000 to 180,000 clones listed, 65% to 85% were seen once. Sequences were obtained from PBMCs. The gene calls are TRBV5-1 and TRBJ2-1, with D possibly TRBD2 on 7 matching bases. This receptor was taken from a woman between 35 and 50 years old in good health and CMV-seropositive. Here the CDR3 reads CASSLGGGGQNEQFF. In nucleotides, the CDR3 is TGCGCCAGCAGCTTGGGTGGCGGGGGCCAAAATGAGCAGTTCTTC.